This TCR beta chain was observed in a study of T cell changes during pregnancy in multiple sclerosis. Germline lookup yields CDR1 MNHEY and CDR2 SMNVEV (reference sequence). The CDR3 extends over 18 amino acids. The method was immunoSEQ multiplex PCR; TCRdb's version includes in-frame clones alone and lacks a portion of them. The sample yields 55,000 to 70,000 clones, around nine tenths seen once. The sample in question was CD4+ T cells from peripheral blood mononuclear cells, obtained after pregnancy. The sequence derives from a female donor with multiple sclerosis, enrolled in a pregnancy study. V is TRBV27 and J is TRBJ1-5; TRBD1 agrees at 7 bases. CDR3 sequence (DNA): TGTGCGAAGCAGAGACCGGCAGGGGGTGGGGATAGCAATCAGCCCCAGCATTTT. Its translation is CAKQRPAGGGDSNQPQHF.